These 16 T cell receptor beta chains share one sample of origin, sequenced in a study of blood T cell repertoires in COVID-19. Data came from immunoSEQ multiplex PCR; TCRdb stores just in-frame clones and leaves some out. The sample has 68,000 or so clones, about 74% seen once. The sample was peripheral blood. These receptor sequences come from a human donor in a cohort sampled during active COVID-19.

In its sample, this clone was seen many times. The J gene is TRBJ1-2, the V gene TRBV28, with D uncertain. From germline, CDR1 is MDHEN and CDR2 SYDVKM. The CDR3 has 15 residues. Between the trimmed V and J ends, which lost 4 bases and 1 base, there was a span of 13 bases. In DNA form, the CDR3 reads TGTGCCAGCAGTTCATTTAGCCAAGATAACTATGGCTACACCTTC. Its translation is CASSSFSQDNYGYTF.

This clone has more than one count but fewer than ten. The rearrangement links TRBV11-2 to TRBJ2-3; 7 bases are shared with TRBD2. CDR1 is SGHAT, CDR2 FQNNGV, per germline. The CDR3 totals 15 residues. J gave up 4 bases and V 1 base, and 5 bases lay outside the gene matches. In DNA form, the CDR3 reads TGTGCCAGCAGCTTAGGGGGAGGGCCAGCAGATACGCAGTATTTT. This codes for CASSLGGGPADTQYF.

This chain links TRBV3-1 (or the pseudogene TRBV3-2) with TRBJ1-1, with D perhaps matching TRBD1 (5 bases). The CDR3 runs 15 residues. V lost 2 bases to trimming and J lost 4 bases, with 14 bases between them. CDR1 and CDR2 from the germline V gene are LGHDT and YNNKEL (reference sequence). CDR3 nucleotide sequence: TGTGCCAGCAGCCAATGGGGGTCGGGGGGCACTGAAGCTTTCTTT. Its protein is CASSQWGSGGTEAFF.

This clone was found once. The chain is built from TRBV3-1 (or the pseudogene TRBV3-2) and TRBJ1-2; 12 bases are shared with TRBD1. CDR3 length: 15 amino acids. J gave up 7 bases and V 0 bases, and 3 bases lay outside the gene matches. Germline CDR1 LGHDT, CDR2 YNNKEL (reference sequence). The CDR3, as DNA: TGTGCCAGCAGCCAAGAGGGACAGGGGGCATCTGGCTACACCTTC. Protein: CASSQEGQGASGYTF.

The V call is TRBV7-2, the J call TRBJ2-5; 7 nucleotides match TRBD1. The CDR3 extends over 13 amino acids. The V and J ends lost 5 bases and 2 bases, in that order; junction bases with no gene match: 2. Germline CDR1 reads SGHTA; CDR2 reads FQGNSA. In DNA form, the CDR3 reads TGTGCCAGCAGCCGGGACAGACAAGAGACCCAGTACTTC. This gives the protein CASSRDRQETQYF.

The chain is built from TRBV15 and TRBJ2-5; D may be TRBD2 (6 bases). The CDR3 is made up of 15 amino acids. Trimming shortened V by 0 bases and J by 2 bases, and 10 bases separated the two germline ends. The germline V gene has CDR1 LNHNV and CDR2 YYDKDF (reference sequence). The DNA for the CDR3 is TGTGCCACCAGCAGAGATAGAGGGACTCAAGAGACCCAGTACTTC. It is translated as CATSRDRGTQETQYF. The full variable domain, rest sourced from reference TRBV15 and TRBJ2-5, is DAMVIQNPRYQVTQFGKPVTLSCSQTLNHNVMYWYQQKSSQAPKLLFHYYDKDFNNEADTPDNFQSRRPNTSFCFLDIRSPGLGDTAMYLCATSRDRGTQETQYFGPGTRLLVL.

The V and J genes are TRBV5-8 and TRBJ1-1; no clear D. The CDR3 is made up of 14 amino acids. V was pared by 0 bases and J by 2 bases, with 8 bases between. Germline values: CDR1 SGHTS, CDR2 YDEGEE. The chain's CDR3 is CASSLEAGNTEAFF. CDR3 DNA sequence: TGTGCCAGCAGCTTGGAGGCAGGCAACACTGAAGCTTTCTTT.

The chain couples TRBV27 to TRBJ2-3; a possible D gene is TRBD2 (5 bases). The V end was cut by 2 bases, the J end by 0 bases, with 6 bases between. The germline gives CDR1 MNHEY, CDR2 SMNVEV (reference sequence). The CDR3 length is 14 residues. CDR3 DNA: TGTGCCAGCAGTTTACGGGGTAGCACAGATACGCAGTATTTT. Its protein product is CASSLRGSTDTQYF.

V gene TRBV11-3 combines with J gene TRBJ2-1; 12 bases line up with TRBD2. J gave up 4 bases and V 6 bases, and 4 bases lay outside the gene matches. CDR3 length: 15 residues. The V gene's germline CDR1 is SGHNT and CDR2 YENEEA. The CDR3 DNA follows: TGTGCCAGCAGTCCCGGGACTAGCGGGTACAATGAGCAGTTCTTC. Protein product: CASSPGTSGYNEQFF.

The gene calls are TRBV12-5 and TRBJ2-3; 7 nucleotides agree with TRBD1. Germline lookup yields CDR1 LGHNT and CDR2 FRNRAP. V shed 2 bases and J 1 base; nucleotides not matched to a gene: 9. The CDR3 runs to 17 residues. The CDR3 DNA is TGTGCTAGTGGTTTGTATTACGGGACAGAAGGCACAGATACGCAGTATTTT. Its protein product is CASGLYYGTEGTDTQYF.

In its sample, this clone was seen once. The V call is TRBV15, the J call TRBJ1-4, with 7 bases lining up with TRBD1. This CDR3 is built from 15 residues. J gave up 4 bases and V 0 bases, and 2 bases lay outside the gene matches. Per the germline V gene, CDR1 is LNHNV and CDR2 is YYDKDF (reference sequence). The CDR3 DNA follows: TGTGCCACCAGCAGAGAGACAGGGATTAATGAAAAACTGTTTTTT. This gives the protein CATSRETGINEKLFF.

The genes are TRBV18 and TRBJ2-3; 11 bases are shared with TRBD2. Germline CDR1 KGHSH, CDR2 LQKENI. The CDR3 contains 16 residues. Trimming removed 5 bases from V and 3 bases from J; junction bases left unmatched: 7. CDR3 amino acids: CASSKTSGVLTDTQYF. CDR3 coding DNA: TGTGCCAGCTCAAAGACTAGCGGGGTCCTGACAGATACGCAGTATTTT.

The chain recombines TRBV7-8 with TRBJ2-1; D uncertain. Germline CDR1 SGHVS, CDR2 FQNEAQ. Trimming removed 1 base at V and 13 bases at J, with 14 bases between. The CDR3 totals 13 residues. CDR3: CASSLGVTEKQFF. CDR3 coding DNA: TGTGCCAGCAGCTTAGGGGTGACGGAGAAACAGTTCTTC. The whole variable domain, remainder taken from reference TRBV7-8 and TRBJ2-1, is GAGVSQSPRYKVAKRGQDVALRCDPISGHVSLFWYQQALGQGPEFLTYFQNEAQLDKSGLPSDRFFAERPEGSVSTLKIQRTQQEDSAVYLCASSLGVTEKQFFGPGTRLTVL.

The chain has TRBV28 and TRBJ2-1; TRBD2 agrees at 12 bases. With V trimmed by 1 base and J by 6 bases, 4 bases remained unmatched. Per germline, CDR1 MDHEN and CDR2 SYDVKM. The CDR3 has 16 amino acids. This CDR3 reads CASSLFRLAGVNEQFF. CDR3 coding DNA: TGTGCCAGCAGTTTATTTAGACTAGCGGGAGTCAATGAGCAGTTCTTC.

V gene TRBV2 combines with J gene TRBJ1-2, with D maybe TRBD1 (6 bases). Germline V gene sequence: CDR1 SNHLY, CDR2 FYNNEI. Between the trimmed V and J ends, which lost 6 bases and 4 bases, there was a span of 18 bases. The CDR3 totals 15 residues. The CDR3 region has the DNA TGTGCCAGCAGGCCCTTGGACAGCAAACTCTATGGCTACACCTTC. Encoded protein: CASRPLDSKLYGYTF. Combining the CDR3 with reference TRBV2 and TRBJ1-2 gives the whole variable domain EPEVTQTPSHQVTQMGQEVILRCVPISNHLYFYWYRQILGQKVEFLVSFYNNEISEKSEIFDDQFSVERPDGSNFTLKIRSTKLEDSAMYFCASRPLDSKLYGYTFGSGTRLTVV.

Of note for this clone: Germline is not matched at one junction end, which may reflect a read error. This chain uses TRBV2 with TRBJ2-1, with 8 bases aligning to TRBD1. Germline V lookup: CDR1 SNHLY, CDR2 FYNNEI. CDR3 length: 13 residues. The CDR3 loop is CASSLGQGSPPLF. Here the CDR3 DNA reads TGTGCCAGCAGTCTCGGACAGGGAAGTCCCCCGCTCTTC.